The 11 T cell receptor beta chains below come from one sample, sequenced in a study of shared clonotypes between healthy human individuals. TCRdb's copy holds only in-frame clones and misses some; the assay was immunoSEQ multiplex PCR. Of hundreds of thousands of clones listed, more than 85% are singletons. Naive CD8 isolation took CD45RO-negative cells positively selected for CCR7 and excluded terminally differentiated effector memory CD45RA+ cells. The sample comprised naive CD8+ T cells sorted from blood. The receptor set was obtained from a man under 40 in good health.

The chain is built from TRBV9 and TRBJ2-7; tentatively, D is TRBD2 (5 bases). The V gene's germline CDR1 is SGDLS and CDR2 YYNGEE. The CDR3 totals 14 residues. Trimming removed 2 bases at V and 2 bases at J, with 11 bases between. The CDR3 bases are TGTGCCAGCAGCGTCTTCGGGGTTCCCTACGAGCAGTACTTC. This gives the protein CASSVFGVPYEQYF.

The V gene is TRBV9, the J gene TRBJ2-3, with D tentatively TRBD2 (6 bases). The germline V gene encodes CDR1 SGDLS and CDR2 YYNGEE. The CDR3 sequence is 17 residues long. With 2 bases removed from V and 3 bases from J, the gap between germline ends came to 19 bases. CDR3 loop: CASSVERDRGFTDTQYF. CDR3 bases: TGTGCCAGCAGCGTGGAGAGGGACCGGGGGTTTACAGATACGCAGTATTTT.

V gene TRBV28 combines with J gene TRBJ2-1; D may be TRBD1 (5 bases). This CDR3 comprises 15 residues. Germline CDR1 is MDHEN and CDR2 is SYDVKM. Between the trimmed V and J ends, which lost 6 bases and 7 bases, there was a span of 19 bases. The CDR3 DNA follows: TGTGCCAGCAGACCGACAGTTCTCAATGAAAATGAGCAGTTCTTC. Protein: CASRPTVLNENEQFF.

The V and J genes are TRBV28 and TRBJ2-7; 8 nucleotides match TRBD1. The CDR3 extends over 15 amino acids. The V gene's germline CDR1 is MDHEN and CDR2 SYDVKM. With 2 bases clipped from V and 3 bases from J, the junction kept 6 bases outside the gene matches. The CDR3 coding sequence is TGTGCCAGCAGTTTAATCCGGACAGGGCACTACGAGCAGTACTTC. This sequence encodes CASSLIRTGHYEQYF. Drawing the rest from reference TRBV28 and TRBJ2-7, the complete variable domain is DVKVTQSSRYLVKRTGEKVFLECVQDMDHENMFWYRQDPGLGLRLIYFSYDVKMKEKGDIPEGYSVSREKKERFSLILESASTNQTSMYLCASSLIRTGHYEQYFGPGTRLTVT.

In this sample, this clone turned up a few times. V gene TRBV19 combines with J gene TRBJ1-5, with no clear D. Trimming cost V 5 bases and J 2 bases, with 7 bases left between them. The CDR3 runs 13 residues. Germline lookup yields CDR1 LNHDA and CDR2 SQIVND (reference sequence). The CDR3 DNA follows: TGTGCCAGTAGTCTCAGTGGCAATCAGCCCCAGCATTTT. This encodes CASSLSGNQPQHF.

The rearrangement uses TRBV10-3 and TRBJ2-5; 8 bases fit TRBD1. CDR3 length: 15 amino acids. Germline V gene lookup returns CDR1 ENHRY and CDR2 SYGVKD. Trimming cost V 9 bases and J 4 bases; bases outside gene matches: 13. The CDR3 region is CAIQRADRGRETQYF. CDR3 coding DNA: TGTGCCATACAACGAGCTGACAGGGGACGAGAGACCCAGTACTTC.

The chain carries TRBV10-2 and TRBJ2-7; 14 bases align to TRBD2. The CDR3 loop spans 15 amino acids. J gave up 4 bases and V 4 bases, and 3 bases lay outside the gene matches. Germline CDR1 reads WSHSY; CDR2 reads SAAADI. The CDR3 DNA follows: TGCGCCAGCAGTGGCGGACTAGCGGGGGGTTACGAGCAGTACTTC. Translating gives CASSGGLAGGYEQYF.

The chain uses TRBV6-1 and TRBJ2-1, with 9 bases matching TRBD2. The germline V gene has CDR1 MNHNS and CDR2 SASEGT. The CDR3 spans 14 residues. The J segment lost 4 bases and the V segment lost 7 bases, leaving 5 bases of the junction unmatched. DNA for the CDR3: TGTGCCAGCACAGCTAGCGGGATGTACAATGAGCAGTTCTTC. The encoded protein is CASTASGMYNEQFF.

For the CDR3, the DNA is TGTGCCAGCAGTTACGGACAGTATGCGGGCTACACCTTC. The encoded protein is CASSYGQYAGYTF. The chain joins TRBV6-5 to TRBJ1-2; the D gene is possibly TRBD1 (6 bases). Trimming took off 2 bases at V and 8 bases at J, with 12 bases between the two ends. The germline CDR1 and CDR2 sequences are MNHEY and SVGAGI. The length of the CDR3 is 13 residues.

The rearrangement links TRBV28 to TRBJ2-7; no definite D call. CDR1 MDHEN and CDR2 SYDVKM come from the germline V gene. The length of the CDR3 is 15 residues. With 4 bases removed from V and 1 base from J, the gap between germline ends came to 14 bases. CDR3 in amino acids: CASSSPSLPSYEQYF. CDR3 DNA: TGTGCCAGCAGTTCCCCTTCCCTACCATCCTACGAGCAGTACTTC.

CDR3 nucleotide sequence: TGTGCCAGCAGCTTAGGTCCCGCGGGAGGCACTGAAGCTTTCTTT. This gives the protein CASSLGPAGGTEAFF. This sequence joins TRBV11-2 and TRBJ1-1; D not resolved. The CDR3 loop spans 15 amino acids. Trimming left V 1 base short and J 4 bases short, with 13 bases between. Germline assignment: CDR1 SGHAT and CDR2 FQNNGV.